The T cell receptor (beta chain) described here comes from a study of breast tumors, draining lymph nodes, adjacent tissues. Each CDR3 protein is one row after TCRdb ran MiXCR on the multiplex PCR reads. The data contain about 150,000 distinct CDR3 sequences, 20% to 25% of them singletons. Regarding the study as a whole: Tumor T cell lymph node origin was a supported hypothesis, not proven. Data fit most tumor T cells coming from lymph node, expanding in tumor.

CDR1 is MDHEN and CDR2 is SYDVKM in the germline V gene. V lost 0 bases, J lost 8 bases, and 13 bases lay in between. CDR3 length: 15 amino acids. Axillary draining lymph nodes of breast cancer patients supplied the node samples. This clonotype was observed once. The antigen is unknown. Sequenced input: axillary lymph node tissue. The TCR originated in a female donor with breast cancer. Some clones in this sample may be carry-over from other donors' samples. This rearrangement joins TRBV28 to TRBJ1-4, with D perhaps matching TRBD1 (5 bases). The CDR3 is CASSLWAGLGEKLFF. The CDR3 coding sequence is TGTGCCAGCAGTTTATGGGCGGGACTAGGCGAAAAACTGTTTTTT.